Listed here are 31 T cell receptor beta chains from one sample, sequenced in a study of blood T cell repertoires in COVID-19. TCRdb's table, derived via immunoSEQ multiplex PCR, lists solely in-frame clones and lacks some. Of about 210,000 clones in the sample, about 81% were seen once. Sequenced: PBMCs or T cells enriched from blood (not recorded which). The receptor source for this set is a man in his forties who had recovered from COVID-19.

The gene calls are TRBV7-9 and TRBJ2-2; D unresolved. V dropped 5 bases and J dropped 6 bases, with 13 bases sitting between them. The CDR3 spans 14 residues. CDR1 and CDR2 from the germline V gene are SEHNR and FQNEAQ (reference sequence). The CDR3 sequence: CASSPLATAGELFF. Written as DNA, the CDR3 is TGTGCCAGCAGCCCCCTTGCCACAGCCGGGGAGCTGTTTTTT. Full variable domain (rest looked up from reference TRBV7-9 and TRBJ2-2): DTGVSQNPRHKITKRGQNVTFRCDPISEHNRLYWYRQTLGQGPEFLTYFQNEAQLEKSRLLSDRFSAERPKGSFSTLEIQRTEQGDSAMYLCASSPLATAGELFFGEGSRLTVL.

V usage is TRBV4-1 and J usage is TRBJ1-2; D is perhaps TRBD1 (5 bases). V shed 6 bases and J shed 6 bases, with 23 bases lying between them. The CDR3 runs to 16 residues. CDR1 is MGHRA and CDR2 is YSYEKL in the germline V gene. The CDR3 region has the DNA TGCGCCAGCAGTAGACGTGCCGGGGGGGAAGGAGATGGCTACACCTTC. As protein: CASSRRAGGEGDGYTF.

CDR3 region: CASRPRVRGTQYF. Written as DNA, the CDR3 is TGTGCCAGCAGACCGCGTGTTCGAGGGACCCAGTACTTC. V is TRBV13 and J is TRBJ2-5; the D is unclear. Germline loops: CDR1 PRHDT, CDR2 FYEKMQ (reference sequence). The length of the CDR3 is 13 residues. The ends were cut back, 6 bases at V and 7 bases at J, with 15 bases in the middle.

The V and J genes are TRBV30 and TRBJ1-2; 8 nucleotides match TRBD1. CDR3 size: 13 residues. J lost 8 bases, V lost 3 bases, and 8 bases had no gene match. CDR1 is GTSNPN and CDR2 is SVGIG in the germline V gene (reference sequence). The CDR3 sequence: CAWSGTGLGGYTF. DNA of the CDR3: TGTGCCTGGAGCGGGACAGGCCTGGGGGGCTACACCTTC.

CDR3 sequence (DNA): TGTGCCAGCAGCTTTAGGACAGGGGAAGTACACGAGCAGTACTTC. Amino acid sequence: CASSFRTGEVHEQYF. The chain has TRBV7-8 and TRBJ2-7, with 9 bases matching TRBD1. The V and J ends lost 3 bases and 5 bases, in that order; junction bases with no gene match: 8. This CDR3 has 15 residues. The V gene's germline CDR1 is SGHVS and CDR2 FQNEAQ.

This chain links TRBV9 with TRBJ2-1, with D tentatively TRBD2 (5 bases). The CDR3 runs to 16 residues. V lost 0 bases and J lost 4, with 14 bases in between. CDR1 and CDR2 (germline): SGDLS, YYNGEE. Here the CDR3 DNA reads TGTGCCAGCAGCGTAGTGGCTAGCCAAATATACAATGAGCAGTTCTTC. It codes for CASSVVASQIYNEQFF.

The chain carries TRBV15 and TRBJ2-7; 7 positions match TRBD1. Per germline, CDR1 LNHNV and CDR2 YYDKDF (reference sequence). This CDR3 is built from 14 residues. J lost 1 base, V lost 1 base, and 1 base had no gene match. The CDR3 DNA reads as TGTGCCACCAGCAGAGCGACAGGGTCCTACGAGCAGTACTTC. Encoded protein: CATSRATGSYEQYF.

The chain links TRBV19 to TRBJ1-5; unclear D gene. The CDR3 runs 13 residues. V lost 0 bases and J 6 bases, leaving 6 bases between the germline ends. CDR1 is LNHDA and CDR2 is SQIVND in the germline V gene (reference sequence). CDR3 region: CASSIDEGQPQHF. Here the CDR3 DNA reads TGTGCCAGTAGTATAGATGAGGGTCAGCCCCAGCATTTT.

This clone appeared once. V gene TRBV7-8 combines with J gene TRBJ2-2; 7 bases agree with TRBD1. The CDR3 totals 19 residues. The germline V gene has CDR1 SGHVS and CDR2 FQNEAQ. The V segment lost 5 bases and the J segment 0 bases; nucleotides outside the gene matches: 15. The CDR3 bases are TGTGCCAGCAGCCCTAACAGGGGTGGATACCTACCGAACACCGGGGAGCTGTTTTTT. It specifies CASSPNRGGYLPNTGELFF.

The J gene is TRBJ2-7, the V gene TRBV29-1; 12 bases are shared with TRBD2. In germline, CDR1 is SQVTM, CDR2 ANQGSEA. The length of the CDR3 is 15 residues. The V gene end was trimmed by 4 bases and the J gene end by 6 bases; junction bases not matched to a gene: 10. CDR3: CSVVSRTSGISEQYF. In DNA form, the CDR3 reads TGCAGCGTTGTTTCCCGGACTAGCGGGATTAGCGAGCAGTACTTC.

This chain links TRBV11-1 with TRBJ2-2; D is undetermined. V shed 1 base and J shed 6 bases, with 15 bases lying between them. Germline V gene lookup returns CDR1 SGHAT and CDR2 FQDESV (reference sequence). CDR3 length: 16 residues. The CDR3 region is CASSLGARIRSGELFF. CDR3 bases: TGTGCCAGCAGCTTAGGGGCCAGGATTAGGTCCGGGGAGCTGTTTTTT.

This chain joins TRBV6-5 and TRBJ2-3; possibly TRBD2 for D (5 bases). V lost 6 bases to trimming and J lost 5 bases, with 15 bases between them. Germline lookup yields CDR1 MNHEY and CDR2 SVGAGI. This CDR3 has 14 residues. The CDR3, as DNA: TGTGCCAGCAGCGTACAGAGGGCAGGAGATACGCAGTATTTT. It codes for CASSVQRAGDTQYF.

The CDR3 DNA sequence: TGTGCCAGCAGTTACCAAGCGGCAAGCACAGATACGCAGTATTTT. It translates to CASSYQAASTDTQYF. The V gene is TRBV6-5, the J gene TRBJ2-3, with D possibly being TRBD2 (5 bases). Germline CDR1 MNHEY, CDR2 SVGAGI. V lost 2 bases to trimming and J lost 0 bases, with 9 bases between them. The CDR3 has 15 residues.

This clone was seen more than once but under ten times. The chain has TRBV4-1 and TRBJ2-7; D perhaps matches TRBD2 (5 bases). V shed 1 base and J shed 5 bases, with 18 bases lying between them. The CDR3 covers 16 residues. The germline V gene encodes CDR1 MGHRA and CDR2 YSYEKL. The CDR3, as DNA: TGCGCCAGCAGCCAAGGGGTTATGAGGGCTGGCGACGAGCAGTACTTC. Amino acids: CASSQGVMRAGDEQYF.

The chain employs TRBV5-1 and TRBJ2-3; 11 bases are a match to TRBD2. V gave up 0 bases and J gave up 5 bases; unmatched junction bases: 11. Germline-derived CDR1 and CDR2 are SGHRS and YFSETQ. The CDR3 spans 18 residues. CDR3 sequence reads: CASSLAVSGGAILDTQYF. The CDR3 nucleotides are TGCGCCAGCAGCTTGGCCGTTAGCGGGGGGGCGATCTTAGATACGCAGTATTTT. The complete variable domain, with remaining parts taken from reference TRBV5-1 and TRBJ2-3, reads KAGVTQTPRYLIKTRGQQVTLSCSPISGHRSVSWYQQTPGQGLQFLFEYFSETQRNKGNFPGRFSGRQFSNSRSEMNVSTLELGDSALYLCASSLAVSGGAILDTQYFGPGTRLTVL.

This clone turned up a few times. The chain links TRBV2 to TRBJ1-6; D unclear. This CDR3 contains 15 residues. From germline, CDR1 is SNHLY and CDR2 FYNNEI. Deletions cut 2 bases from V and 0 bases from J, with 5 bases between. The CDR3 nucleotides read TGTGCCAGCAGTGAACACGGCTCCTATAATTCACCCCTCCACTTT. It translates to CASSEHGSYNSPLHF. Based on the CDR3 plus reference TRBV2 and TRBJ1-6, the full variable domain is EPEVTQTPSHQVTQMGQEVILRCVPISNHLYFYWYRQILGQKVEFLVSFYNNEISEKSEIFDDQFSVERPDGSNFTLKIRSTKLEDSAMYFCASSEHGSYNSPLHFGNGTRLTVT.

The rearrangement joins TRBV5-1 to TRBJ1-5; TRBD1 is a possible D gene (6 bases). CDR1 and CDR2 (germline): SGHRS, YFSETQ. Between the trimmed V and J ends, which lost 6 bases and 2 bases, there was a span of 15 bases. This CDR3 comprises 15 residues. The CDR3: CASTLRGPGNQPQHF. CDR3 nucleotide sequence: TGCGCCAGCACCCTGCGGGGGCCTGGCAATCAGCCCCAGCATTTT.

This clone appeared once. The chain uses TRBV27 and TRBJ2-4, with 8 bases that match TRBD2. The CDR3 is made up of 13 amino acids. Per germline, CDR1 MNHEY and CDR2 SMNVEV (reference sequence). The V segment lost 5 bases and the J segment 12 bases; nucleotides outside the gene matches: 9. Here the CDR3 reads CASSSGLAGPQYF. The CDR3, as DNA: TGTGCCAGCAGTAGCGGACTAGCCGGGCCTCAGTACTTC.

This chain links TRBV5-6 with TRBJ2-1; no definite D call. The CDR3 totals 14 residues. V shed 3 bases and J shed 1 base, with 8 bases lying between them. Germline V gene lookup returns CDR1 SGHDT and CDR2 YYEEEE. The CDR3 sequence is CASSWAESYNEQFF. CDR3 sequence (DNA): TGTGCCAGCAGCTGGGCAGAATCCTACAATGAGCAGTTCTTC.

The chain uses TRBV4-1 and TRBJ1-2; D gene ambiguous. Trimming pared 2 bases from V and 4 bases from J, leaving 20 bases between. Germline CDR1 MGHRA, CDR2 YSYEKL. The CDR3 is 17 residues long. CDR3 sequence (DNA): TGCGCCAGCAGCCAAAGGGAGGGTTTTGGTGCGATCTATGGCTACACCTTC. Amino acids: CASSQREGFGAIYGYTF.

The rearrangement links TRBV4-2 to TRBJ2-1; 11 nucleotides agree with TRBD2. V lost 2 bases and J lost 3; bases outside the gene matches: 6. Germline CDR1 is LGHNA and CDR2 is YNFKEQ. This CDR3 is built from 17 residues. CDR3 region: CASSQSLAGGLYNEQFF. The CDR3 bases are TGTGCCAGCAGCCAATCTTTAGCGGGGGGGCTCTACAATGAGCAGTTCTTC.

The rearrangement joins TRBV9 to TRBJ2-7; 10 nucleotides match TRBD2. The V gene's germline CDR1 is SGDLS and CDR2 YYNGEE. This CDR3 contains 14 residues. Trimming at V came to 4 bases and at J to 1 base, leaving 2 bases not matched to a gene. CDR3: CASSNSGRSYEQYF. Written as DNA, the CDR3 is TGTGCCAGCAGCAATAGCGGGAGGTCCTACGAGCAGTACTTC.

This clone has just one count. This sequence joins TRBV18 and TRBJ2-5; 8 bases align to TRBD2. The J segment lost 1 base and the V segment lost 2 bases, leaving 6 bases of the junction unmatched. The germline CDR1 and CDR2 sequences are KGHSH and LQKENI. The CDR3 covers 16 residues. The CDR3 coding sequence is TGTGCCAGCTCACCAATCGGCGGGGGGTCCCAAGAGACCCAGTACTTC. It translates to CASSPIGGGSQETQYF.

The chain recombines TRBV30 with TRBJ1-3; D remains ambiguous. The CDR3 contains 12 residues. Germline lookup yields CDR1 GTSNPN and CDR2 SVGIG (reference sequence). V lost 4 bases to trimming and J lost 4 bases, with 8 bases between them. This CDR3 is CAWIVVGNTIYF. The CDR3, as DNA: TGTGCCTGGATAGTAGTCGGAAACACCATATATTTT. The complete variable domain, with remaining parts taken from reference TRBV30 and TRBJ1-3, reads SQTIHQWPATLVQPVGSPLSLECTVEGTSNPNLYWYRQAAGRGLQLLFYSVGIGQISSEVPQNLSASRPQDRQFILSSKKLLLSDSGFYLCAWIVVGNTIYFGEGSWLTVV.

This rearrangement joins TRBV19 to TRBJ2-3; the match to TRBD2 covers 8 bases. The V gene's germline CDR1 is LNHDA and CDR2 SQIVND (reference sequence). Trimming at V came to 1 base and at J to 4 bases, leaving 19 bases not matched to a gene. The CDR3 sequence is 20 residues long. The chain's CDR3 is CASSIGPHYGGAVSSDTQYF. CDR3 sequence (DNA): TGTGCCAGTAGTATAGGACCCCACTACGGGGGGGCCGTTTCCTCAGATACGCAGTATTTT.

This rearrangement joins TRBV5-1 to TRBJ2-1; D might be TRBD2 (6 bases). This CDR3 spans 16 amino acids. The V and J ends lost 3 bases and 4 bases respectively, with 17 bases between them. Germline V CDR1 and CDR2: SGHRS, YFSETQ. The CDR3 is CASSSGVGGPYNEQFF. DNA of the CDR3: TGCGCCAGCAGCTCCGGGGTGGGGGGACCATACAATGAGCAGTTCTTC. The complete variable domain, with remaining parts taken from reference TRBV5-1 and TRBJ2-1, reads KAGVTQTPRYLIKTRGQQVTLSCSPISGHRSVSWYQQTPGQGLQFLFEYFSETQRNKGNFPGRFSGRQFSNSRSEMNVSTLELGDSALYLCASSSGVGGPYNEQFFGPGTRLTVL.

The chain recombines TRBV6-5 with TRBJ1-1, with D uncertain. Per the germline V gene, CDR1 is MNHEY and CDR2 is SVGAGI. CDR3 length: 14 amino acids. V lost 6 bases to trimming and J lost 1 base, with 12 bases between them. The CDR3 DNA follows: TGTGCCAGCAGAACAGCCGCCCCGAACACTGAAGCTTTCTTT. Amino acid sequence: CASRTAAPNTEAFF.

The sample holds many counts of this clone. The rearrangement joins TRBV7-8 to TRBJ1-1; TRBD1 agrees at 9 bases. Per the germline V gene, CDR1 is SGHVS and CDR2 is FQNEAQ. The CDR3 is made up of 14 amino acids. The ends lost 2 bases at V and 3 bases at J; junction bases unmatched: 1. The CDR3 region is CASSLTGGYTEAFF. The CDR3 bases are TGTGCCAGCAGCTTAACAGGGGGCTACACTGAAGCTTTCTTT. Full variable domain (remainder filled in from reference TRBV7-8 and TRBJ1-1): GAGVSQSPRYKVAKRGQDVALRCDPISGHVSLFWYQQALGQGPEFLTYFQNEAQLDKSGLPSDRFFAERPEGSVSTLKIQRTQQEDSAVYLCASSLTGGYTEAFFGQGTRLTVV.

CDR3 protein: CASSLVSGGYNEQFF. The DNA for the CDR3 is TGTGCCAGCAGCTTAGTAAGCGGGGGTTACAATGAGCAGTTCTTC. The chain employs TRBV7-9 and TRBJ2-1; 8 nucleotides line up with TRBD2. V lost 1 base to trimming and J lost 4 bases; unmatched junction nucleotides: 3. This CDR3 contains 15 residues. Per the germline V gene, CDR1 is SEHNR and CDR2 is FQNEAQ (reference sequence).

CDR3 region: CASSQTPQVDTEAFF. The CDR3, as DNA: TGCGCCAGCAGCCAGACACCGCAGGTGGACACTGAAGCTTTCTTT. The V gene is TRBV4-1, the J gene TRBJ1-1; no clear D. V was clipped by 3 bases and J by 3 bases, with 14 bases between them. CDR3 length: 15 amino acids. Germline CDR1 and CDR2: MGHRA and YSYEKL.

The rearrangement uses TRBV3-1 (or the pseudogene TRBV3-2) and TRBJ1-6; TRBD1 matches 8 bases. CDR1 and CDR2 (germline): LGHDT, YNNKEL (reference sequence). This CDR3 has 17 residues. The V and J ends lost 4 bases and 10 bases, in that order; junction bases with no gene match: 15. This chain's CDR3 is CASSRRTTSGGGSPLHF. The CDR3 DNA sequence: TGTGCCAGCAGCCGCAGAACAACCTCAGGGGGCGGCTCACCCCTCCACTTT.